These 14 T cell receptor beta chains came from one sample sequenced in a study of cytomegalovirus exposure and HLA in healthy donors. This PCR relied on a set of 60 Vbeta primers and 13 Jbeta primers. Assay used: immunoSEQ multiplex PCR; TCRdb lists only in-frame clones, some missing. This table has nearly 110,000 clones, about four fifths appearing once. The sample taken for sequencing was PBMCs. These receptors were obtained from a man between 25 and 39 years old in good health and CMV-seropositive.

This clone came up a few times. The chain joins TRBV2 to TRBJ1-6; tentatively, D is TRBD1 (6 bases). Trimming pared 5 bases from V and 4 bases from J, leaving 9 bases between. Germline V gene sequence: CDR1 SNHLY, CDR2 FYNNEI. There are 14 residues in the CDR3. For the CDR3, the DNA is TGTGCCAGCAGTTTAGGACAGTATAATTCACCCCTCCACTTT. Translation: CASSLGQYNSPLHF. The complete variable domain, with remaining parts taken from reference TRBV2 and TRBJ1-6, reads EPEVTQTPSHQVTQMGQEVILRCVPISNHLYFYWYRQILGQKVEFLVSFYNNEISEKSEIFDDQFSVERPDGSNFTLKIRSTKLEDSAMYFCASSLGQYNSPLHFGNGTRLTVT.

This chain's CDR3 is CASSWQQGDYGYTF. CDR3 bases: TGTGCCAGCAGCTGGCAACAGGGTGACTATGGCTACACCTTC. This chain connects TRBV5-6 to TRBJ1-2, with a weak D call TRBD1 (6 bases). Between the trimmed V and J ends, which lost 3 bases and 3 bases, there was a span of 12 bases. CDR1 and CDR2 (germline): SGHDT, YYEEEE. The CDR3 spans 14 residues.

The CDR3 sequence is CASSGWGQAFTEAFF. CDR3 DNA sequence: TGTGCCAGCAGTGGATGGGGACAGGCATTCACTGAAGCTTTCTTT. The chain carries TRBV7-9 and TRBJ1-1, with TRBD1 matching 8 bases. V trimming: 6 bases; J trimming: 4 bases; junction bases outside the gene matches: 10. The CDR3 has 15 amino acids. In germline, CDR1 is SEHNR, CDR2 FQNEAQ (reference sequence).

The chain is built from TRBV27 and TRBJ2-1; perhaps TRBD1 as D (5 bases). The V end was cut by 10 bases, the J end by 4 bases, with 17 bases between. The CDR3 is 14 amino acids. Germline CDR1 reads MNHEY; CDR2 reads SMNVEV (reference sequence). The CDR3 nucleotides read TGTGCCAACAAAGGGGTAAGTTTTTACAATGAGCAGTTCTTC. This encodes CANKGVSFYNEQFF.

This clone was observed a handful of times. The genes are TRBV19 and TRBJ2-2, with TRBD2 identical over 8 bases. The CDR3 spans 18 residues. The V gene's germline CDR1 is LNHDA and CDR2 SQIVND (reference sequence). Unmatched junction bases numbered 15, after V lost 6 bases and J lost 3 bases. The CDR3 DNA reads TGTGCCAGTAGGAGGACCGGGGGGGGCTACCTCTACACCGGGGAGCTGTTTTTT. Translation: CASRRTGGGYLYTGELFF.

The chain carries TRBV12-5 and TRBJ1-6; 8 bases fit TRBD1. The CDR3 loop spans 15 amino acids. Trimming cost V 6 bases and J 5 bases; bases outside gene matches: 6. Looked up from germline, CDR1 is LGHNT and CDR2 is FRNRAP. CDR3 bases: TGTGCTAGTGGCCGGGGGACAGGAGATAATTCACCCCTCCACTTT. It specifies CASGRGTGDNSPLHF. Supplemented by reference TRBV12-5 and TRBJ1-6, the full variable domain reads DARVTQTPRHKVTEMGQEVTMRCQPILGHNTVFWYRQTMMQGLELLAYFRNRAPLDDSGMPKDRFSAEMPDATLATLKIQPSEPRDSAVYFCASGRGTGDNSPLHFGNGTRLTVT.

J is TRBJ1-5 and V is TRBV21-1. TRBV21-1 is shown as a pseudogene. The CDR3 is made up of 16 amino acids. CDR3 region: CASSKEKGASNQPQHF. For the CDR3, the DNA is TGTGCCAGCAGCAAAGAGAAAGGAGCTAGCAATCAGCCCCAGCATTTT.

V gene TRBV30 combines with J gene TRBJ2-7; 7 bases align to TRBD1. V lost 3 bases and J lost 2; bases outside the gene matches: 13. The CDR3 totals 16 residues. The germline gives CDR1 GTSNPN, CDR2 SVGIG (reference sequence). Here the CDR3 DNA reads TGTGCCTGGAGCCAGGGAGACAGGGCTACCCCCTACGAGCAGTACTTC. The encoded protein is CAWSQGDRATPYEQYF. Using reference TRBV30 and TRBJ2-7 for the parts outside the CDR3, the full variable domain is SQTIHQWPATLVQPVGSPLSLECTVEGTSNPNLYWYRQAAGRGLQLLFYSVGIGQISSEVPQNLSASRPQDRQFILSSKKLLLSDSGFYLCAWSQGDRATPYEQYFGPGTRLTVT.

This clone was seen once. CDR3 coding DNA: TGTGCCAGCAGTACACAGGGGACTGAAGCTTTCTTT. This sequence encodes CASSTQGTEAFF. V gene TRBV6-6 combines with J gene TRBJ1-1, with 7 bases identical to TRBD1. J gave up 5 bases and V 5 bases, and 2 bases lay outside the gene matches. In germline, CDR1 is MNHNY, CDR2 SVGAGI (reference sequence). The CDR3 length is 12 residues.

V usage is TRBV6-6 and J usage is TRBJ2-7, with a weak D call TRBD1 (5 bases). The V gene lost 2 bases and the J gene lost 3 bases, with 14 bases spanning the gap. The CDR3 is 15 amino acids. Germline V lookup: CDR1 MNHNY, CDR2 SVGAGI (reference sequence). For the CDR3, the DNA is TGTGCCAGCAGTTACGTCTCCAGGGATATCTACGAGCAGTACTTC. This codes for CASSYVSRDIYEQYF.

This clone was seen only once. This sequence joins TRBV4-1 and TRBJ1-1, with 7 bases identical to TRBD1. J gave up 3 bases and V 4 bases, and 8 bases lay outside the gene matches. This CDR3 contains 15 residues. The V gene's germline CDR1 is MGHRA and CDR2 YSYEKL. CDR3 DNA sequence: TGCGCCAGCAGCCCGGTTGGGCAGGGGGACACTGAAGCTTTCTTT. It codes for CASSPVGQGDTEAFF.

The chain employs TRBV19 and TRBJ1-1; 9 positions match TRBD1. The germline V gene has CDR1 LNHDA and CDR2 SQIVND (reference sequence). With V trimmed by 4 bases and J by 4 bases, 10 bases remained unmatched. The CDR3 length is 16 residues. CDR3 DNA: TGTGCCAGTAGTAGTCTTCTACAGGGGGCTATCACTGAAGCTTTCTTT. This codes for CASSSLLQGAITEAFF.

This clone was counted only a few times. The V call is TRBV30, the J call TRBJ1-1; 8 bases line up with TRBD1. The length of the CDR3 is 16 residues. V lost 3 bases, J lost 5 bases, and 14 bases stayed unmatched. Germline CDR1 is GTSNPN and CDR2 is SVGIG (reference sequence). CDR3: CAWSEPLRGRRTEAFF. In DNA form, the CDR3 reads TGTGCCTGGAGCGAACCACTCAGGGGGCGTCGGACTGAAGCTTTCTTT.

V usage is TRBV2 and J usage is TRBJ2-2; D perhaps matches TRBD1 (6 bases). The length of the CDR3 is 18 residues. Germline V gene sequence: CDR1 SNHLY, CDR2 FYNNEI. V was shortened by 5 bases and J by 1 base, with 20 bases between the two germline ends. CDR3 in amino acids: CASSPPLRGRRNTGELFF. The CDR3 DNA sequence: TGTGCCAGCAGTCCTCCCCTCAGGGGCCGCCGGAACACCGGGGAGCTGTTTTTT.